This is a list of T cell receptor beta chains from one sample in a study of control samples from healthy donors and cancer patients. The table came from immunoSEQ multiplex PCR; TCRdb's copy has only in-frame clones and leaves some out. The data contain approximately 190,000 clones, roughly nine tenths of them singletons. The sample consisted of blood. Receptors were obtained from a man aged 25 to 40 in good health. CDR3s include the opening cysteine and the closing phenylalanine or tryptophan. The order of the fields is clone size, V gene, CDR3 protein. Expanded clones get a size class; other rows say once, few or many, or leave the size out.

clone_size: NA
v_call: TRBV27
cdr3_aa: CASRMYTGELFF

clone_size: NA
v_call: TRBV12-3/TRBV12-4
cdr3_aa: CASRRGGWSQHF

clone_size: NA
v_call: TRBV28
cdr3_aa: CASRTGQKISPLHF

clone_size: NA
v_call: TRBV6-6
cdr3_aa: CASRPLLAGGTDTQYF

clone_size: once
v_call: TRBV29-1
cdr3_aa: CSTGGGADTQYF

clone_size: NA
v_call: TRBV30
cdr3_aa: CAWSAGLGVNYGYTF

clone_size: NA
v_call: TRBV5-5
cdr3_aa: CASSLFEYEQYF

clone_size: NA
v_call: TRBV4-2
cdr3_aa: CASSQDQNPSYGYTF

clone_size: NA
v_call: TRBV6-5
cdr3_aa: CASSPGRQRGGYTF

clone_size: NA
v_call: TRBV19
cdr3_aa: CAARDRLNTEAFF

clone_size: NA
v_call: TRBV6-5
cdr3_aa: CASSSPGLEQYF

clone_size: NA
v_call: TRBV9
cdr3_aa: CASSLPYASPNTGELFF

clone_size: NA
v_call: TRBV5-1
cdr3_aa: CASSQGTGGQPQHF

clone_size: NA
v_call: TRBV29-1
cdr3_aa: CSVAGVGNQPQHF

clone_size: NA
v_call: TRBV7-2
cdr3_aa: CASSLVRTSRADTQYF

clone_size: NA
v_call: TRBV4-1
cdr3_aa: CASSQPDRGGTEAFF

clone_size: NA
v_call: TRBV18
cdr3_aa: CASQAGQGSYEQYF

clone_size: NA
v_call: TRBV7-9
cdr3_aa: CASSSSPTQGKLSGNTIYF

clone_size: NA
v_call: TRBV2
cdr3_aa: CASSGHVRGYGYTF

clone_size: once
v_call: TRBV30
cdr3_aa: CAWKRRSGVNSPLHF

clone_size: NA
v_call: TRBV18
cdr3_aa: CASSPLVGDSEQYF

clone_size: NA
v_call: TRBV5-4
cdr3_aa: CASSVQGADYGYTF

clone_size: NA
v_call: TRBV11-2
cdr3_aa: CASSLEGQLGAPLHF

clone_size: NA
v_call: TRBV9
cdr3_aa: CASSVEGSRTYNEQFF

clone_size: once
v_call: TRBV2
cdr3_aa: CASLGQGVVNEQFF

clone_size: NA
v_call: TRBV14
cdr3_aa: CASSQIPGTSGGGYEQFF